The sequence of this T cell receptor beta chain was determined in a study of OX40 agonist ivuxolimab in advanced cancers. Study at large: In this trial design, patients received ivuxolimab intravenously at 0.01 to 10 mg/kg every 2 weeks. Participants averaged approximately 65 years of age (range about 23 to 90) and were 82.7% male. Findings and limits, study-wide: Clones of CD4+ and CD8+ blood T cells grew by week 6 at doses of 0.1 to 3.0 mg/kg.

On this clone: Its antigen remains unidentified.

Some clones are missing from TCRdb's copy, which holds only in-frame ones; the method was immunoSEQ multiplex PCR. The sample holds over 60,000 clones, roughly 84% seen once. Any history of autoimmune disease or systemic immunosuppression disqualified patients. This specimen consisted of CD4+ or CD8+ T cells sorted from blood, obtained in a trial of the OX40 agonist ivuxolimab. This receptor was obtained from an adult with an advanced solid tumor such as melanoma, head and neck, liver or kidney cancer.

In DNA form, the CDR3 reads TGTGCCAGCAGTGAAATCAGGGACCGGCTCTCTAACTATGGCTACACCTTC. Amino acid sequence: CASSEIRDRLSNYGYTF. J is TRBJ1-2 and V is TRBV6-1, with D perhaps matching TRBD1 (5 bases). The CDR3 length is 17 residues. Trimming pared 2 bases from V and 0 bases from J, leaving 16 bases between. CDR1 MNHNS and CDR2 SASEGT come from the germline V gene.